The clone carrying this T cell receptor beta chain was seen at least ten times. Its cognate antigen is unknown. Healthy Caucasians supplied all donations. The germline V and J ends were trimmed by 4 bases and 11 bases, with 18 bases remaining between them. CDR3 length: 15 residues. This sample is drawn from a study of identical twins. Overall study results and limits: Insertions were reduced in abundant cord blood beta clonotypes but not in memory repertoires.

Via MiXCR, TCRdb re-called the 5' RACE reads, giving one row per CDR3 protein. Among 350,000 to 600,000 distinct CDR3 sequences, approximately 15% were seen once, and the ten largest hold over 0.5%. These same records also appear under a second study, on yellow fever vaccine responses in identical twins.

The chain combines TRBV12-3 or TRBV12-4 with TRBJ1-6; a possible D gene is TRBD1 (5 bases). Sequencing input: CD4+ T cells sorted from blood. The clonotype was recovered from a woman aged 18-35 years in good health. CDR3 loop: CASSSISGYSAPLHF. The CDR3 DNA follows: TGTGCCAGCAGTTCCATATCAGGGTATAGTGCACCCCTCCACTTT.